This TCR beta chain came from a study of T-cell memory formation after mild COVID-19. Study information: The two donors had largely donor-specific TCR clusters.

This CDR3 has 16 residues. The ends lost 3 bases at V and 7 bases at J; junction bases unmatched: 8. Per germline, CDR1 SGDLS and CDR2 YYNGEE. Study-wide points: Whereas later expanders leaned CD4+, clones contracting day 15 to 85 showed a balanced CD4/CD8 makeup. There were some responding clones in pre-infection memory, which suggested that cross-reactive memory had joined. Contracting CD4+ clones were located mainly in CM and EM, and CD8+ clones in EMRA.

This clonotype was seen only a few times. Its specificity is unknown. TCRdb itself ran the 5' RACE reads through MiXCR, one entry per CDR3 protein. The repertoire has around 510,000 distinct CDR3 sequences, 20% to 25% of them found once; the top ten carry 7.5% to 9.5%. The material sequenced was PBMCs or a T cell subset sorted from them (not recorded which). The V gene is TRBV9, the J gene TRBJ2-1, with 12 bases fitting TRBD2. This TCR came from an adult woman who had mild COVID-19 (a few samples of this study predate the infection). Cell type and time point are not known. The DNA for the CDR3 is TGTGCCAGCAGCGGTACTAGCGGGAGGTTCTTAAATGAGCAGTTCTTC. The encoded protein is CASSGTSGRFLNEQFF.